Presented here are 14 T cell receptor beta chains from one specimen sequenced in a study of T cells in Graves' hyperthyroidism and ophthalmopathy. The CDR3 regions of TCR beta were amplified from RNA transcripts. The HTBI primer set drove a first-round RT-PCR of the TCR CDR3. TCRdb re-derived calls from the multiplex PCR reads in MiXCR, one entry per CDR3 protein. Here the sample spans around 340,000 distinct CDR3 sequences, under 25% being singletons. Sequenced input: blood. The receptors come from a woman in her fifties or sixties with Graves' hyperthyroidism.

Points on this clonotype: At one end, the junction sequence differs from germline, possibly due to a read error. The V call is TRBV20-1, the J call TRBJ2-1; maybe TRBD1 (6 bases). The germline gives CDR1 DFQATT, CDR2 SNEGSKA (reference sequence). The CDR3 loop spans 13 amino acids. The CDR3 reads CSARGARSNEQFF. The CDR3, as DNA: TGCAGTGCTAGGGGGGCTAGAAGCAATGAGCAGTTCTTT.

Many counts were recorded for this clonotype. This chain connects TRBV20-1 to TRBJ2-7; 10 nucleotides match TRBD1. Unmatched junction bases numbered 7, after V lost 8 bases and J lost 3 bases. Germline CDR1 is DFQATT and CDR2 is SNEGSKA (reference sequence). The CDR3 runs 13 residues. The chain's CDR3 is CSSYRDRGYEQYF. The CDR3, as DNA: TGCAGTTCTTACAGGGACAGGGGCTACGAGCAGTACTTC.

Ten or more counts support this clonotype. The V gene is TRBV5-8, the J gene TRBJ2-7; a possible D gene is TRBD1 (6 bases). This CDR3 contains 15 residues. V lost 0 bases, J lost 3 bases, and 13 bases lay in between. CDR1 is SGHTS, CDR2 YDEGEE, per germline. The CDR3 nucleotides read TGTGCCAGCAGCTTGGCCGCTACAGGGTTCTACGAGCAGTACTTC. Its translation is CASSLAATGFYEQYF.

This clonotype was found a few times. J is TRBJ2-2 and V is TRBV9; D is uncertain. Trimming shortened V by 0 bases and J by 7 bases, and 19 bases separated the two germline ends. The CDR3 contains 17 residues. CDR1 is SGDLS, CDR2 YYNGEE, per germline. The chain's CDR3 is CASSVAVWSPSIGELFF. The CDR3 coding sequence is TGTGCCAGCAGCGTAGCAGTTTGGAGTCCATCGATCGGGGAGCTGTTTTTT.

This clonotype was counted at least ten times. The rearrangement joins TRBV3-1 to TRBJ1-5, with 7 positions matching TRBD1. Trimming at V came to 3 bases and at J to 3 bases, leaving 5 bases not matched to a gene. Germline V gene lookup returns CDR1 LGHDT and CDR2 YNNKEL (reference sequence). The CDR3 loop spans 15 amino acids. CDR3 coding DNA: TGTGCCAGCAGCCAGGGGACAGTAAACAATCAGCCCCAGCATTTT. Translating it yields CASSQGTVNNQPQHF. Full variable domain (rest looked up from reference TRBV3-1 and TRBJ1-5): DTAVSQTPKYLVTQMGNDKSIKCEQNLGHDTMYWYKQDSKKFLKIMFSYNNKELIINETVPNRFSPKSPDKAHLNLHINSLELGDSAVYFCASSQGTVNNQPQHFGDGTRLSIL.

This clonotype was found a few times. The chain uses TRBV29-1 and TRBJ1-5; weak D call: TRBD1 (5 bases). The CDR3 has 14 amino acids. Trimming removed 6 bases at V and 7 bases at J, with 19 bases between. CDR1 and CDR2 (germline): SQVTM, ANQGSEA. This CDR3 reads CSVLTGGEEQPQHF. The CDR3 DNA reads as TGCAGCGTACTGACCGGGGGGGAGGAACAGCCCCAGCATTTT.

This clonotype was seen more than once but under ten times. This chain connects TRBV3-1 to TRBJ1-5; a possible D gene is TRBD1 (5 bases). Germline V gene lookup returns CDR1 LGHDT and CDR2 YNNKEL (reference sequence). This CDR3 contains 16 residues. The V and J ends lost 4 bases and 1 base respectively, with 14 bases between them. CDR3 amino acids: CASSLSVGGSNQPQHF. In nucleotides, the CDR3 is TGTGCCAGCAGCCTTTCGGTGGGGGGGAGCAATCAGCCCCAGCATTTT.

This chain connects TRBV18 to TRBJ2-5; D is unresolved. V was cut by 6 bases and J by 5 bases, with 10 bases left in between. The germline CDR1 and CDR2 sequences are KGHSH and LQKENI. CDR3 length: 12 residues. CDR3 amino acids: CASSTPPETQYF. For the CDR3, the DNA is TGTGCCAGCTCGACCCCCCCCGAGACCCAGTACTTC.

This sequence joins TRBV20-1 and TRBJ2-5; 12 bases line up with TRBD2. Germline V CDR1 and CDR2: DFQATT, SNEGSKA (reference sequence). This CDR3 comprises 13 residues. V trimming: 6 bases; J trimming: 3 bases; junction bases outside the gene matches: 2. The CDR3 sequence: CSATSGGKETQYF. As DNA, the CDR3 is TGCAGTGCCACTAGCGGGGGGAAAGAGACCCAGTACTTC.

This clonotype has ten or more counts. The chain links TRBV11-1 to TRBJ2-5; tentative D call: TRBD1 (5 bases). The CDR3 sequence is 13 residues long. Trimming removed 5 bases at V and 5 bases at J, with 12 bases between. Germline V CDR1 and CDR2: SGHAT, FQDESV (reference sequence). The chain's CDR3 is CASSGQGSETQYF. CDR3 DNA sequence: TGTGCCAGCAGCGGTCAGGGTTCGGAGACCCAGTACTTC. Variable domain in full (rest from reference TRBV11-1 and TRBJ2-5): EAEVAQSPRYKITEKSQAVAFWCDPISGHATLYWYRQILGQGPELLVQFQDESVVDDSQLPKDRFSAERLKGVDSTLKIQPAELGDSAMYLCASSGQGSETQYFGPGTRLLVL.

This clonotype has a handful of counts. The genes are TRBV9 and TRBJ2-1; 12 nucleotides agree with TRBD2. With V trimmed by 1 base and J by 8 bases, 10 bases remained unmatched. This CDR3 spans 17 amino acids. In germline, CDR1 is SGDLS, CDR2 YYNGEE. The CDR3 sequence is CASSVPSSGGAIDEQFF. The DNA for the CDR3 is TGTGCCAGCAGCGTACCATCTAGCGGGGGGGCTATAGATGAGCAGTTCTTC.

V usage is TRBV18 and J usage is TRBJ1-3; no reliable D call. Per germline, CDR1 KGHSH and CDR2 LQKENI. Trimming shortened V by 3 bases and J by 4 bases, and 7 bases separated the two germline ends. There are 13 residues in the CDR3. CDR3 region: CASSPQRGNTIYF. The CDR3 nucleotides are TGTGCCAGCTCACCGCAAAGGGGAAACACCATATATTTT.

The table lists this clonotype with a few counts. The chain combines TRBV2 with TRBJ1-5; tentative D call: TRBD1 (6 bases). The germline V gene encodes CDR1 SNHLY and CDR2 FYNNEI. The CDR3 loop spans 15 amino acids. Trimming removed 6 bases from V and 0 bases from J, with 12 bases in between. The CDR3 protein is CASRGGGRSNQPQHF. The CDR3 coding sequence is TGTGCCAGCAGGGGGGGGGGCCGTAGCAATCAGCCCCAGCATTTT.

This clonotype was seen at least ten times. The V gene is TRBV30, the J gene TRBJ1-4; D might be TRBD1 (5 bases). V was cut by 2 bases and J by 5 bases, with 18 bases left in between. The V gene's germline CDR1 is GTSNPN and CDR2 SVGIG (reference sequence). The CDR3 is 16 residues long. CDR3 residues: CAWSMPGAATNEKLFF. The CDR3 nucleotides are TGTGCCTGGAGTATGCCCGGGGCAGCGACCAATGAAAAACTGTTTTTT.